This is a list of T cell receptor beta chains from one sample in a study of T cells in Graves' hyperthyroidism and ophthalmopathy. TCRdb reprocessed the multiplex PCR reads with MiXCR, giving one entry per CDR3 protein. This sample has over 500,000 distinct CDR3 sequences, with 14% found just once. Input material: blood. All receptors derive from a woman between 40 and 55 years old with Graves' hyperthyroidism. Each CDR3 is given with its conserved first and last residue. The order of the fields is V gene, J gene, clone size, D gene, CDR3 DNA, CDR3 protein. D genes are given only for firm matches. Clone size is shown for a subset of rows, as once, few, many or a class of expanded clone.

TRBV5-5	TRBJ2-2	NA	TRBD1	TGTGCCAGCAGCTTGGAGGACAGGTTGGCCGGGGAGCTGTTTTTT	CASSLEDRLAGELFF
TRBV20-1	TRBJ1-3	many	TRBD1	TGCAGTGCTACTCGGGACAGGACTTCTGGAAACACCATATATTTT	CSATRDRTSGNTIYF
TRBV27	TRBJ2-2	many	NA	TGTGCCAGCTCCCCCGCCGCGCGGTACACCGGGGAGCTGTTTTTT	CASSPAARYTGELFF
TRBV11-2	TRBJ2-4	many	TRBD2	TGTGCCAGCAGCAGTCGACTAGCGAAAAACATTCAGTACTTC	CASSSRLAKNIQYF
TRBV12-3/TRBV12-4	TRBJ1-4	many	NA	TGTGCCAGCCACCGGGGAGGGGCAGGGTTTGAAAAACTGTTTTTT	CASHRGGAGFEKLFF
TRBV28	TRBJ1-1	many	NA	TGTGCCAGCAGTTCTCATCACACTGAAGCTTTCTTT	CASSSHHTEAFF
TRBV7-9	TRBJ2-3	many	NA	TGTGCCAGCAGCTTAGAAGCGTCGGGCACAGATACGCAGTATTTT	CASSLEASGTDTQYF
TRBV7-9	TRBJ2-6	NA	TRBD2	TGTGCCAGCAGACTAACTAGCGGGTCGAGCTCTGGGGCCAACGTCCTGACTTTC	CASRLTSGSSSGANVLTF
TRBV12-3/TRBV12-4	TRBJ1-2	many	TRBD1	TGTGCCAGCAGTTTAGCCGGGACAGGGCGGCTCTATGGCTACACCTTC	CASSLAGTGRLYGYTF
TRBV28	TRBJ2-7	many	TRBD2	TGTGCCGGCCAGCAGACTAGCGGGACATACGAGCAGTACTTC	CAGQQTSGTYEQYF
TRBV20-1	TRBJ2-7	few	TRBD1	TGCAGTGCTCTTAGCCGGGACAGGGTAACCTACGAGCAGTACTTC	CSALSRDRVTYEQYF
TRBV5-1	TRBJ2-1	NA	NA	TGCGCCAGCAGCCCAGGCCTGACGGGGACGATTGACGAGCAGTTCTTC	CASSPGLTGTIDEQFF
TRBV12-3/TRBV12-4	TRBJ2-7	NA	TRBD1	TGTGCCAGCAGTACCGGGACAGCTATACTCTACGAGCAGTACTTC	CASSTGTAILYEQYF
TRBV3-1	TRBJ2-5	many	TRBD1	TGTGCCAGCAGCCCCCGGGGGCAGGGGGCTTTCCAAGAGACCCAGTACTTC	CASSPRGQGAFQETQYF
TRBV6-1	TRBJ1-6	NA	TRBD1	TGTGCCAGCAGACAGGGACAGGGCCGAAATTCACCCCTCCACTTT	CASRQGQGRNSPLHF
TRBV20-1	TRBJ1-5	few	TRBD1	TGCAGTGCTAAACCCGGGACAGGGAGTCACCCCCAGCATTTT	CSAKPGTGSHPQHF
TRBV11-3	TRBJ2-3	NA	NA	TGTGCCAGCAGTGCCCGGCGACGAGGCTCTGGGGATACGCAGTATTTT	CASSARRRGSGDTQYF
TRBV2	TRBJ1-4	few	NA	TGTGCCAGCAGTGAGCTGGGGGTGAATGAAAAACTGCTTTTT	CASSELGVNEKLLF
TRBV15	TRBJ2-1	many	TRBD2	TGTGCCACCAGTATAGCGGGAGGGAGTTACAATGAGCAGTTCTTC	CATSIAGGSYNEQFF
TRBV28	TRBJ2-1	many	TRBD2	TGTGCCAGCAGTCAGCCGGGGGGAGGGGAGCAGTTCTTC	CASSQPGGGEQFF
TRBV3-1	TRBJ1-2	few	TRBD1	TGTGCCAGCAGCCAAGAAGACAGGGGGCGCGGTAACTATGGCTACACCTTC	CASSQEDRGRGNYGYTF
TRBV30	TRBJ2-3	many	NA	TGTGCCTGGAGTCGACCCGACAATACGCAGTATTTT	CAWSRPDNTQYF
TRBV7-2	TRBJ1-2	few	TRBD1	TGTGCCAGCAGCTTATACGCAGGGGGGGACTATGGCTACACCTTC	CASSLYAGGDYGYTF
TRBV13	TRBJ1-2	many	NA	TGTGCCAGCAGCCAGGTACAAAAGGGAGGCTACACCTTC	CASSQVQKGGYTF
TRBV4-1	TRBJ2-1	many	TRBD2	TGCGCCAGCAGCCAAGATAGGACTAGCGGGAACAATGAGCAGTTCTTC	CASSQDRTSGNNEQFF
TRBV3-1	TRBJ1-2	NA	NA	TGTGCCAGCAGCCAAGATATCCTGAACCCTTATGGCTACACCTTC	CASSQDILNPYGYTF
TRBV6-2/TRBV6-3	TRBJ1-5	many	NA	TGTGCCAGCAACAGAAATAGCAATCAGCCCCAGCATTTT	CASNRNSNQPQHF
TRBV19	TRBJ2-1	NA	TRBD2	TGTGCCAGTAGCCAGGCTAGCGGGAACAGGAATGAGCAGTTCTTC	CASSQASGNRNEQFF
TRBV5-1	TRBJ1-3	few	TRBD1	TGCGCCAGCAGCCCCGGAGGGGGACAGGGCGGAAACACCATATATTTT	CASSPGGGQGGNTIYF
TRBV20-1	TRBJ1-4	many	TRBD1	TGCAGTGCTAGAGATGGGACAGATGAAAAACTGTTTTTT	CSARDGTDEKLFF
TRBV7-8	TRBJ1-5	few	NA	TGTGCCAGCAGCTTAGATCGGGCCCTAGGCGGGAATAGCAATCAGCCCCAGCATTTT	CASSLDRALGGNSNQPQHF
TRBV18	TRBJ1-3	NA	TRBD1	TGTGCCAGCTCACTTCCAAAGGGGGCCACAACCTCTGGAAACACCATATATTTT	CASSLPKGATTSGNTIYF
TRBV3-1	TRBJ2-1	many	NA	TGTGCCAGCAGCCAATGGGCCGGACGCGGCTCCTACAATGAGCAGTTCTTC	CASSQWAGRGSYNEQFF
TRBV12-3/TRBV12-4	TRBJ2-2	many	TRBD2	TGTGCCAGCAGTTTAGCCTTCTGGGAGGGGCGGAACACCGGGGAGCTGTTTTTT	CASSLAFWEGRNTGELFF
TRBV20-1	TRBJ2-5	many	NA	TGCAGTGCTAGAGTAGGAGGGAGCGGTGAGACCCAGTACTTC	CSARVGGSGETQYF
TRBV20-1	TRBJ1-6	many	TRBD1	TGCAGTGCCCGACCCCCGGGACAGGGGGCTTCACCCCTCCACTTT	CSARPPGQGASPLHF
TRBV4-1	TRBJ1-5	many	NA	TGCGCCAGCAGCTCCCGGGGAGAAGGCAATCAGCCCCAGCATTTT	CASSSRGEGNQPQHF
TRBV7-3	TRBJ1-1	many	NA	TGTGCCAGCAGCTTTAGGCCGGACGGAGATGAAGCTTTCTTT	CASSFRPDGDEAFF
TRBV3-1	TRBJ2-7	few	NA	TGTGCCAGCAGCCAAGATCGGCCAAGGAGATTCTACGAGCAGTACTTC	CASSQDRPRRFYEQYF
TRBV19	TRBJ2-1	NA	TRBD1	TGTGCCAGTAGCTCCCCTCCGGGACAGGGGTTGTTCAATGAGCAGTTCTTC	CASSSPPGQGLFNEQFF
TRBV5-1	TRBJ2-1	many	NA	TGCGCCAGCCAGCGGGCGGGGAGCTCCTACAATGAGCAGTTCTTC	CASQRAGSSYNEQFF
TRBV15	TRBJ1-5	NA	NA	TGTGCCACCAGCAGAGCTAGGGGCGGTCAGCCCCAGCATTTT	CATSRARGGQPQHF
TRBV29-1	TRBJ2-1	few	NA	TGCAGCGTTGGTTACTACCGGGACCTCAATGAGCAGTTCTTC	CSVGYYRDLNEQFF
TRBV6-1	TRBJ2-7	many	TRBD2	TGTGCCAGCAGTCGCCGGACTAGCGGGGGCCCCCCGGACGAGCAGTACTTC	CASSRRTSGGPPDEQYF
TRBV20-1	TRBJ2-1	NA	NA	TGCAGTGCCCCTCCGGCGGCGAGAAGCTCCTACAATGAGCAGTTCTTC	CSAPPAARSSYNEQFF
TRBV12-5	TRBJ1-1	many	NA	TGTGCTAGTGGGGACACCAGGGCTGCTGAAGCTTTCTTT	CASGDTRAAEAFF